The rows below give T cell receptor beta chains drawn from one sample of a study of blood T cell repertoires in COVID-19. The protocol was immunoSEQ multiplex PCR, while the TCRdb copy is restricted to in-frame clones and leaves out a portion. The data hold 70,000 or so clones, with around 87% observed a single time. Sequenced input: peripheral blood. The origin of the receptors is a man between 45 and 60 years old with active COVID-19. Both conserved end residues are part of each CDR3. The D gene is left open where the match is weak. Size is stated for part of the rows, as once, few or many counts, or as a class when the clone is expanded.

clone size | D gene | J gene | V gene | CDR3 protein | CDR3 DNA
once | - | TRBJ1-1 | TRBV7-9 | CASSPNRNTEAFF | TGTGCCAGCAGCCCCAACAGGAACACTGAAGCTTTCTTT
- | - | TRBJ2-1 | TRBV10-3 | CAISPGTGTNEQFF | TGTGCCATCAGCCCTGGGACTGGTACGAATGAGCAGTTCTTC
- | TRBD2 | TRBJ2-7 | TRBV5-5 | CASFWKDSGTRWEQYF | TGTGCCAGCTTCTGGAAAGATAGCGGGACGCGTTGGGAGCAGTACTTC
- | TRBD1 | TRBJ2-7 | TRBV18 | CASSPTQGQGNEQYF | TGTGCCAGCTCACCTACCCAGGGACAGGGGAACGAGCAGTACTTC
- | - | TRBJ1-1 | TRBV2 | CASIETNGYTEAFF | TGTGCCAGCATCGAGACAAATGGGTACACTGAAGCTTTCTTT
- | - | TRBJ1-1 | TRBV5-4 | CASSPELNTEAFF | TGTGCCAGTAGCCCGGAGCTGAACACTGAAGCTTTCTTT
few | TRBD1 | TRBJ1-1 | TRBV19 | CASRTGGLGNTEAFF | TGTGCCAGTAGAACAGGGGGATTGGGGAACACTGAAGCTTTCTTT
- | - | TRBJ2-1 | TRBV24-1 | CATSEIGTSRFF | TGTGCCACCAGTGAAATCGGGACATCCCGGTTCTTC
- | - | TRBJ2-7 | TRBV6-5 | CASSYSSLNSYEQYF | TGTGCCAGCAGTTACAGTTCCCTAAACTCCTACGAGCAGTACTTC
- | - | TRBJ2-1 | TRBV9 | CASTSSGGSSYNEQFF | TGTGCCAGCACCAGTAGTGGAGGCAGCTCCTACAATGAGCAGTTCTTC
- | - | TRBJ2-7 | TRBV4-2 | CASSQPGLHSYEQYF | TGTGCCAGCAGCCAACCGGGACTTCACTCCTACGAGCAGTACTTC
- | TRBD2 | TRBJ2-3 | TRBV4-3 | CASSLGTSGSTQYF | TGCGCCAGCAGCCTGGGGACTAGCGGGAGTACGCAGTATTTT
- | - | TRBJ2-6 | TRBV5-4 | CASSSGTGANVLTF | TGTGCCAGCAGCTCCGGGACTGGGGCCAACGTCCTGACTTTC
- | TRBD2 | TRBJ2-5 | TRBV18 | CASSPLRFSGGGTETQYF | TGTGCCAGCTCACCTTTACGATTTAGCGGGGGAGGAACGGAGACCCAGTACTTC
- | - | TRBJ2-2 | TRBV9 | CASSPALVWNTGELFF | TGTGCCAGCAGCCCCGCCCTAGTGTGGAACACCGGGGAGCTGTTTTTT
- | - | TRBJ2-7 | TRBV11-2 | CASSSSYEQYF | TGTGCCAGCAGTAGCTCCTACGAGCAGTACTTC
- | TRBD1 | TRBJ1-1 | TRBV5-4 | CASRQDRGVAFF | TGTGCCAGCAGGCAGGACAGGGGAGTGGCTTTCTTT
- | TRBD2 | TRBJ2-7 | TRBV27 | CASSSGTSGRGEQYF | TGTGCCAGCAGTTCGGGGACTAGCGGGAGAGGCGAGCAGTACTTC
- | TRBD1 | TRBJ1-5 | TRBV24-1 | CATRDRARGPQHF | TGTGCCACCAGAGACAGGGCCCGGGGGCCCCAGCATTTT
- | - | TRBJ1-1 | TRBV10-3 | CAVQGGANTEAFF | TGTGCCGTCCAGGGAGGGGCGAACACTGAAGCTTTCTTT
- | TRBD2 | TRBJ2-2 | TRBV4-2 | CASNPTEEGGSGSRTGELFF | TGTGCCAGCAACCCGACGGAGGAAGGGGGAAGCGGGAGTCGAACCGGGGAGCTGTTTTTT
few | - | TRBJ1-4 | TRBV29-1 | CSVLQQTTNEKLFF | TGCAGCGTTTTACAGCAAACAACTAATGAAAAACTGTTTTTT
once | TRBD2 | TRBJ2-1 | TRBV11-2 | CASSRQRELWNEQFF | TGTGCCAGCAGCCGACAGCGGGAGTTGTGGAATGAGCAGTTCTTC
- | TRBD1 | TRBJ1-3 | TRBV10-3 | CAIRAQGGGNTIYF | TGTGCCATCAGGGCACAGGGGGGAGGAAACACCATATATTTT
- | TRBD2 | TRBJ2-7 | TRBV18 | CASSPGPSGGYEQYF | TGTGCCAGCTCACCTGGCCCTAGCGGTGGCTACGAGCAGTACTTC
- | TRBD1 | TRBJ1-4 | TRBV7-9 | CASSYLGQGRPVNEKLFF | TGTGCCAGCAGCTACTTAGGACAGGGGCGGCCTGTTAATGAAAAACTGTTTTTT
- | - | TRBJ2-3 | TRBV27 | CASSLRLSSTDTQYF | TGTGCCAGCAGTTTAAGACTATCTAGCACAGATACGCAGTATTTT
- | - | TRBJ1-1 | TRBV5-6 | CASSLGDTEAFF | TGTGCCAGCAGCTTGGGAGACACTGAAGCTTTCTTT
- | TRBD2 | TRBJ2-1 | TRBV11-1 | CASSIARLAALGEQFF | TGTGCCAGCAGCATAGCCAGACTAGCGGCCCTGGGTGAGCAGTTCTTC
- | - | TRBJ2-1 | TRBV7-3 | CASSPSLGGSYNEQFF | TGTGCCAGCAGCCCCTCACTAGGGGGCTCCTACAATGAGCAGTTCTTC
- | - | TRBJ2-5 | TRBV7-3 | CASSLGPGTQETQYF | TGTGCCAGCAGCTTAGGGCCAGGAACGCAAGAGACCCAGTACTTC
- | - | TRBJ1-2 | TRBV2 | CASAQGFKGYTF | TGTGCCAGCGCACAGGGATTCAAAGGCTACACCTTC
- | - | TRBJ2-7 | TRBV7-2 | CASSSQGGRVPYEQYF | TGTGCCAGCAGCTCTCAAGGTGGGCGGGTACCCTACGAGCAGTACTTC
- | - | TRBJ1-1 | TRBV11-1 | CASSSRGRMNTEAFF | TGTGCCAGCAGCTCACGAGGGCGAATGAACACTGAAGCTTTCTTT
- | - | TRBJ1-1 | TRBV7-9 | CASSYRGGPAHF | TGTGCCAGCAGTTACCGGGGGGGGCCCGCGCACTTT
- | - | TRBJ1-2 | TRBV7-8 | CASSLDSGVGRAEGYTF | TGTGCCAGCAGCTTAGATAGTGGCGTAGGCAGAGCGGAGGGCTACACCTTC
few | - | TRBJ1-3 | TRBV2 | CASRREGGTGNTIYF | TGTGCCAGCCGGCGAGAGGGGGGGACTGGAAACACCATATATTTT
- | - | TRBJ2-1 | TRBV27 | CASSLSPLPRDEQFF | TGTGCCAGCAGTTTATCCCCCCTTCCGCGGGATGAGCAGTTCTTC
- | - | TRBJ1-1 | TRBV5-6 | CASSLTGNTEAFF | TGTGCCAGCAGCCTGACAGGGAACACTGAAGCTTTCTTT
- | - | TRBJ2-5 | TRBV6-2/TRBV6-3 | CASSYRRGEETQYF | TGTGCCAGCAGTTACAGGCGGGGTGAAGAGACCCAGTACTTC
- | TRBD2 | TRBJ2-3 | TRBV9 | CASSRTSGEGTDTQYF | TGTGCCAGCAGTAGGACTAGCGGGGAGGGCACAGATACGCAGTATTTT